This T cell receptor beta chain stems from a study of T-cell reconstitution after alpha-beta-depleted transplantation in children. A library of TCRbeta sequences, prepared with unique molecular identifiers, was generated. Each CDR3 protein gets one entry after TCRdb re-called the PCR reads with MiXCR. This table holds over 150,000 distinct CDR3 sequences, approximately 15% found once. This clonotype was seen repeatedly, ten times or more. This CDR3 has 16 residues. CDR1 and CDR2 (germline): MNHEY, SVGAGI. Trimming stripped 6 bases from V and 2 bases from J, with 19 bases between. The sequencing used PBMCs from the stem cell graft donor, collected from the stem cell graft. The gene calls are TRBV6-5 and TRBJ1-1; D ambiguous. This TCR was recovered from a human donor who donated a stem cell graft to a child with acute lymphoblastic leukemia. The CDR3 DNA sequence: TGTGCCAGCAGGCAACCACCGGGAGCACGAAACACTGAAGCTTTCTTT. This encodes CASRQPPGARNTEAFF.